This TCR beta chain is drawn from a study of beta chain features in type 1 diabetes. Points from the study as a whole: Small HLA sub-analyses could not settle whether HLA shapes TCRB rearrangement. Shortening of TCRB CDR3s, moderate but significant, appeared in all four CD4+ subsets of Type 1 diabetes patients.

V was shortened by 4 bases and J by 5 bases, with 17 bases between the two germline ends. This CDR3 contains 14 residues. CDR1 and CDR2 from the germline V gene are SQVTM and ANQGSEA. The whole isolated RNA underwent reverse transcription, so sequencing captured expressed TCRB transcripts. Some clones are missing from TCRdb's copy, which holds only in-frame ones; the method was immunoSEQ multiplex PCR. The table shows hundreds of thousands of clones, with under 15% occurring only once. Remarks on this clone: Its antigen is still unknown.

The source material was naive CD4+ T cells from blood. This clonotype originated in a man between 18 and 29 years old with type 1 diabetes. The chain carries TRBV29-1 and TRBJ2-5; possible D gene TRBD1, 5 bases. CDR3 DNA: TGCAGCGTTGGGTGGGGCCCTAAACAGGAGACCCAGTACTTC. Its translation: CSVGWGPKQETQYF.